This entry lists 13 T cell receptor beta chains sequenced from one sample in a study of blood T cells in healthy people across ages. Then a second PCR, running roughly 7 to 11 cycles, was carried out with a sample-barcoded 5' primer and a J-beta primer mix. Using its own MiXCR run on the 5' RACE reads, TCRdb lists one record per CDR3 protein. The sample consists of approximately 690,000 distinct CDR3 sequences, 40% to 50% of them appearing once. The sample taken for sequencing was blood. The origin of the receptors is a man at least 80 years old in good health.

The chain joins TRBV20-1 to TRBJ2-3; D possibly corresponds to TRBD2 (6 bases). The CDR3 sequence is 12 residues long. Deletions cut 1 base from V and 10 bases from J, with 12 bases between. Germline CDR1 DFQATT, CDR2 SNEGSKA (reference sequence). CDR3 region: CSARGAQRAQYF. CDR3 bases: TGCAGTGCTAGAGGAGCCCAGCGGGCGCAGTATTTT.

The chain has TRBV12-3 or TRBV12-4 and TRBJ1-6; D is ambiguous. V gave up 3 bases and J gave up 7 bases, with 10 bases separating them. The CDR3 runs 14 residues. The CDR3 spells CASSFLAANSPLHF. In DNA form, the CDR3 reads TGTGCCAGCAGTTTCTTAGCGGCAAATTCACCCCTCCACTTT.

This chain's CDR3 is CASSQSSQETQYF. CDR3 bases: TGCGCCAGCAGCCAGTCCAGCCAAGAGACCCAGTACTTC. The chain joins TRBV4-3 to TRBJ2-5, with D hard to call. Trimming took 3 bases from V and 1 from J, leaving 6 bases between them. Germline V CDR1 and CDR2: LGHNA, YSLEER. The length of the CDR3 is 13 residues.

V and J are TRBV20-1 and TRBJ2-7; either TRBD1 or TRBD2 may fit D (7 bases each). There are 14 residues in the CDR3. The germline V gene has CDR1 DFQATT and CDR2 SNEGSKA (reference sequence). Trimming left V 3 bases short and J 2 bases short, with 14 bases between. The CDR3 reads CSASQGGDAYEQYF. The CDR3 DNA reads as TGCAGTGCTAGCCAGGGGGGGGACGCCTACGAGCAGTACTTC.

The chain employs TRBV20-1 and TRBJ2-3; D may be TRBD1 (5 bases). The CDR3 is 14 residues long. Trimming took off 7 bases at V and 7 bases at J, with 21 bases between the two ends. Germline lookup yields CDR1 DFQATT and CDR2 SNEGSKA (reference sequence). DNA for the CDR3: TGCAGTGGAAGGGTGGGGCCGTTGATGTATACGCAGTATTTT. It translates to CSGRVGPLMYTQYF.

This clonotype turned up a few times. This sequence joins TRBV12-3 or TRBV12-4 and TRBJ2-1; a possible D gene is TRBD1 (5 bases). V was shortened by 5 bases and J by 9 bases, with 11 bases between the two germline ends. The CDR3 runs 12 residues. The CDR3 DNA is TGTGCCAGCAGTCGCGCGCAGGGTGAGCAGTTCTTC. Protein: CASSRAQGEQFF.

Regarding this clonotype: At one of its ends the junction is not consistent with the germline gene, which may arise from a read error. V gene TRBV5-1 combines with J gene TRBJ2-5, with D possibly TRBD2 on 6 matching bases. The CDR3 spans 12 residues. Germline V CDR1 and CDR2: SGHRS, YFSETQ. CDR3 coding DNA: TGCGTCAGCAGCTTAGGAGCACGGGAGCAGTACTTC. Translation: CVSSLGAREQYF.

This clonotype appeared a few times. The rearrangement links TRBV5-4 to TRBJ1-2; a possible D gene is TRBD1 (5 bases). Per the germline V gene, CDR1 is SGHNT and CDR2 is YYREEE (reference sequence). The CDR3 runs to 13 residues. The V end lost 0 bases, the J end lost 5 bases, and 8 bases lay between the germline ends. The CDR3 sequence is CASSLVQGYGYTF. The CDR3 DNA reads TGTGCCAGCAGCTTGGTGCAGGGATATGGCTACACCTTC.

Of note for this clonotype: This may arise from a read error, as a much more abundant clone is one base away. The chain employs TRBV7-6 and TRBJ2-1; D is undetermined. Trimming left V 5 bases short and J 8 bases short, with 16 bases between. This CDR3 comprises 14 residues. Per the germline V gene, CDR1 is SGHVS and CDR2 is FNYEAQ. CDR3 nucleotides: TGTGCCAGCAGCGTAGATACAGAGGTCGATGAGCAGTTCTTC. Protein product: CASSVDTEVDEQFF.

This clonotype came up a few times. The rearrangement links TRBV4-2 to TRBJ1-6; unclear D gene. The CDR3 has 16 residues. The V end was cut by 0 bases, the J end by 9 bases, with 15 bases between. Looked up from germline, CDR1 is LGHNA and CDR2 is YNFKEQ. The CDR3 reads CASSQDKGLTGSPLHF. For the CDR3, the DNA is TGTGCCAGCAGCCAAGATAAGGGATTGACGGGTTCACCCCTCCACTTT.

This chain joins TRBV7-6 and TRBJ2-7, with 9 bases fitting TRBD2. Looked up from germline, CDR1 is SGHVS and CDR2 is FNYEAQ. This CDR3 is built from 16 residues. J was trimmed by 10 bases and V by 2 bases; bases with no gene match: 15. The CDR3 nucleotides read TGTGCCAGCAGCTTAAAGTTGGGACTAGCCGCTGAAGGCCAGTACTTC. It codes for CASSLKLGLAAEGQYF.

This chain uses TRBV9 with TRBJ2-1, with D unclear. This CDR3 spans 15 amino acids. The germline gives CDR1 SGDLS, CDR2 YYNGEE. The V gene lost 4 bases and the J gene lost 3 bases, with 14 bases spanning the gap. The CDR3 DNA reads TGTGCCAGCAGCCCAAGGACGGATCACTACAATGAGCAGTTCTTC. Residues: CASSPRTDHYNEQFF. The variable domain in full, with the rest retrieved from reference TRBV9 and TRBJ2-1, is DSGVTQTPKHLITATGQRVTLRCSPRSGDLSVYWYQQSLDQGLQFLIQYYNGEERAKGNILERFSAQQFPDLHSELNLSSLELGDSALYFCASSPRTDHYNEQFFGPGTRLTVL.

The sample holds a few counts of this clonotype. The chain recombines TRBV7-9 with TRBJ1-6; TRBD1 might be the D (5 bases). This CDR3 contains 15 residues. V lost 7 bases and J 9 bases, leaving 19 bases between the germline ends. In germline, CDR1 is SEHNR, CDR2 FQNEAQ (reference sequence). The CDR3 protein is CASTLGAGIGSPLHF. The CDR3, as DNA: TGTGCCAGCACTCTAGGGGCAGGGATTGGTTCACCCCTCCACTTT.